This T cell receptor beta chain was recorded in a study of OX40 agonist ivuxolimab in advanced cancers. This clone was seen a single time. TCRdb's table, derived via immunoSEQ multiplex PCR, lists solely in-frame clones and lacks some. The sample lists 80,000 to 130,000 clones; 90% were seen once. V dropped 1 base and J dropped 0 bases, with 10 bases sitting between them. This CDR3 region has 16 residues. The V gene's germline CDR1 is MNHNS and CDR2 SASEGT. The sample consisted of CD4+ or CD8+ T cells sorted from blood, taken in a trial of the OX40 agonist ivuxolimab. V is TRBV6-1 and J is TRBJ2-4, with D perhaps TRBD1 (6 bases). The source is an adult with an advanced solid tumor such as melanoma, head and neck, liver or kidney cancer. The CDR3 sequence is CASSEVTGLAKNIQYF. The CDR3 DNA reads as TGTGCCAGCAGTGAAGTAACAGGGCTAGCCAAAAACATTCAGTACTTC.